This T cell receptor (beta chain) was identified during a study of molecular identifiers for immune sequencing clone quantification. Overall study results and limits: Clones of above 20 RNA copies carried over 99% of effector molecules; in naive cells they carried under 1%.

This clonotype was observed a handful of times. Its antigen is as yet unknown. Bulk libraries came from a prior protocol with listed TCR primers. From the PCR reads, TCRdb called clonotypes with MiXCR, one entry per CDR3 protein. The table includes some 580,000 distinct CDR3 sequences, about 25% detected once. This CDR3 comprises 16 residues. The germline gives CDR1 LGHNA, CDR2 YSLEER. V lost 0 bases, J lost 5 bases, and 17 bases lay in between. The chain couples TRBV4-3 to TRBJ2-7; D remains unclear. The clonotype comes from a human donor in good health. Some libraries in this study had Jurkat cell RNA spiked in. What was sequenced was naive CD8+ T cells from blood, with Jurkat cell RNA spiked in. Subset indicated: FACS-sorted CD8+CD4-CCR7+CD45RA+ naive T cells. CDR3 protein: CASSQDRTAAYDEQYF. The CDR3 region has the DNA TGCGCCAGCAGCCAAGATCGGACGGCTGCCTACGACGAGCAGTACTTC.